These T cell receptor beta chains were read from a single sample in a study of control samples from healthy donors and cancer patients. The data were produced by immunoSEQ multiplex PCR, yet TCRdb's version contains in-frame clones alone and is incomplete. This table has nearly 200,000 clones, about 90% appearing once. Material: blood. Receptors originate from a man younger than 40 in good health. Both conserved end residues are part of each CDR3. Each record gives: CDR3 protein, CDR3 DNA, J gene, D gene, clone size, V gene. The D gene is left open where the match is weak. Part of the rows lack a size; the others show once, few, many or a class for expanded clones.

CDR3aa: CASSLDARAIGIQYF; CDR3nt: TGTGCCAGCAGCTTGGATGCCAGGGCGATCGGCATTCAGTACTTC; j_gene: TRBJ2-4; d_gene: NA; abundance: NA; v_gene: TRBV5-8
CDR3aa: CASSQDLSPYRGNEQFF; CDR3nt: TGTGCCAGCAGCCAAGATCTTTCCCCCTACAGGGGGAATGAGCAGTTCTTC; j_gene: TRBJ2-1; d_gene: TRBD1; abundance: NA; v_gene: TRBV14
CDR3aa: CASSFLTGTGVSSYNEQFF; CDR3nt: TGCGCCAGCAGCTTCCTTACCGGGACAGGGGTTAGCTCCTACAATGAGCAGTTCTTC; j_gene: TRBJ2-1; d_gene: TRBD1; abundance: NA; v_gene: TRBV5-1
CDR3aa: CATSETGAYNEQFF; CDR3nt: TGTGCCACCAGCGAGACAGGGGCTTACAATGAGCAGTTCTTC; j_gene: TRBJ2-1; d_gene: TRBD1; abundance: NA; v_gene: TRBV24-1
CDR3aa: CASNPGRGLAFF; CDR3nt: TGTGCCAGCAACCCCGGGAGGGGCCTAGCTTTCTTT; j_gene: TRBJ1-1; d_gene: NA; abundance: NA; v_gene: TRBV25-1
CDR3aa: CASSLQGITGELFF; CDR3nt: TGTGCCAGTAGTTTACAGGGAATCACCGGGGAGCTGTTTTTT; j_gene: TRBJ2-2; d_gene: NA; abundance: NA; v_gene: TRBV19
CDR3aa: CASSVVEGSLHF; CDR3nt: TGTGCCAGTAGTGTCGTCGAGGGATCCCTCCACTTT; j_gene: TRBJ1-6; d_gene: NA; abundance: NA; v_gene: TRBV19
CDR3aa: CASRMGQVTDTQYF; CDR3nt: TGTGCCAGCAGAATGGGACAGGTAACAGATACGCAGTATTTT; j_gene: TRBJ2-3; d_gene: TRBD1; abundance: NA; v_gene: TRBV6-5
CDR3aa: CASSSRGVEGAEAFF; CDR3nt: TGTGCCAGCAGCTCTCGTGGGGTTGAAGGCGCTGAAGCTTTCTTT; j_gene: TRBJ1-1; d_gene: NA; abundance: NA; v_gene: TRBV11-3
CDR3aa: CASSFQQQHEAFF; CDR3nt: TGTGCCAGCAGCTTCCAACAGCAACATGAAGCTTTCTTT; j_gene: TRBJ1-1; d_gene: NA; abundance: NA; v_gene: TRBV7-8
CDR3aa: CASGGENEQFF; CDR3nt: TGTGCCTCAGGAGGGGAGAATGAGCAGTTCTTC; j_gene: TRBJ2-1; d_gene: NA; abundance: NA; v_gene: TRBV7-8
CDR3aa: CASSPLFGGDNEQFF; CDR3nt: TGTGCCAGCAGCCCTTTGTTCGGGGGGGACAATGAGCAGTTCTTC; j_gene: TRBJ2-1; d_gene: TRBD2; abundance: NA; v_gene: TRBV3-1/TRBV3-2
CDR3aa: CASSKDGLGNYGYTF; CDR3nt: TGTGCCAGCAGCAAAGACGGACTGGGGAACTATGGCTACACCTTC; j_gene: TRBJ1-2; d_gene: NA; abundance: once; v_gene: TRBV21-1
CDR3aa: CASIPPDPVYEQYF; CDR3nt: TGTGCCAGTATACCTCCGGATCCTGTCTACGAGCAGTACTTC; j_gene: TRBJ2-7; d_gene: NA; abundance: NA; v_gene: TRBV19
CDR3aa: CSVVELGGNEKLFF; CDR3nt: TGCAGCGTTGTTGAACTGGGTGGTAATGAAAAACTGTTTTTT; j_gene: TRBJ1-4; d_gene: NA; abundance: NA; v_gene: TRBV29-1
CDR3aa: CASSPGASGESLHF; CDR3nt: TGTGCCAGTAGTCCCGGGGCAAGCGGAGAGTCCCTCCACTTT; j_gene: TRBJ1-6; d_gene: NA; abundance: NA; v_gene: TRBV19
CDR3aa: CARSLDRDRGPNTGELFF; CDR3nt: TGTGCCAGAAGCTTGGACCGGGACAGGGGGCCGAACACCGGGGAGCTGTTTTTT; j_gene: TRBJ2-2; d_gene: TRBD1; abundance: NA; v_gene: TRBV5-3